Detailed here is one TCR beta chain. Study processing details: Amplification with reference gene primers provided the estimates of nucleated cell counts. The table came from immunoSEQ multiplex PCR; TCRdb's copy has only in-frame clones and leaves some out. The DNA gave D and trimming, while V, J and clone size come from that table. The data show about 76,000 clones, with roughly 84% seen just once and over 40% held by the top ten. This sample was taken from a study of blood T cell repertoires in COVID-19. Whole-study context: Acute and convalescent COVID-19 specimens originated in the United States, Italy and Spain. T cells, B-cell-depleted T cells, or PBMCs provided the cDNA or gDNA that served as material.

The length of the CDR3 is 16 residues. Germline lookup yields CDR1 MNHEY and CDR2 SVGAGI. Trimming stripped 0 bases from V and 2 bases from J, with 11 bases between. The sequence was obtained from a man at least 80 years old with acute or convalescent COVID-19. The V and J genes are TRBV6-5 and TRBJ1-3; D is ambiguous. The sequencing sample was made of peripheral blood. CDR3 DNA sequence: TGTGCCAGCAGTTACTCCGGAGACCCCACTGGAAACACCATATATTTT. The encoded protein is CASSYSGDPTGNTIYF.